This T cell receptor beta chain emerged from a study of cytomegalovirus exposure and HLA in healthy donors. Background on the study: Both the 95 to 150 validation repertoires and the approximately 620 first-cohort repertoires used the same platform, as reported by a later analysis. Study observations and caveats: In vitro checks showed that a few CMV-associated chains really do target CMV antigens. According to reports, the classifier identified cytomegalovirus status with high specificity and sensitivity. Listed as cytomegalovirus-associated were over 150 TCR beta chains.

J gave up 2 bases and V 5 bases, and 6 bases lay outside the gene matches. Germline CDR1 reads SQVTM; CDR2 reads ANQGSEA. The CDR3 loop spans 14 amino acids. TCRdb's copy holds only in-frame clones and misses some; the assay was immunoSEQ multiplex PCR. The sample consists of fewer than 200,000 clones, roughly nine tenths of them appearing once. This clone has just a few counts. Its antigen remains unidentified. The chain carries TRBV29-1 and TRBJ2-3; TRBD1 matches 8 bases. Sequenced input: PBMCs. The receptor was isolated from a young woman in good health and CMV-seronegative. The CDR3 bases are TGCAGCGTTACTACAGGGGGAGACACAGATACGCAGTATTTT. Translated, it gives CSVTTGGDTDTQYF.